The source of this T cell receptor beta chain is a study of breast tumors, draining lymph nodes, adjacent tissues. Study observations and caveats: Compared with basal-like, luminal-like tumors shared significantly more repertoire with nontumor tissue. Data fit most tumor T cells coming from lymph node, expanding in tumor. Data only fit, rather than demonstrated, lymph node origin of most tumor T cells. Tumors had less TCR diversity than lymph nodes, more than nontumor tissue.

The CDR3 is 15 amino acids. Germline CDR1 SGHKS, CDR2 YYEKEE (reference sequence). Trimming pared 3 bases from V and 0 bases from J, leaving 13 bases between. Breast cancer patients provided tissue from their axillary draining lymph nodes. Using its own MiXCR run on the multiplex PCR reads, TCRdb lists one record per CDR3 protein. The table includes 80,000 to 130,000 distinct CDR3 sequences, around 21% detected once. This clonotype was picked up one time. Its antigen is not identified. The sequence came from a female donor with breast cancer. Some clones in this sample may be carry-over from other donors' samples. The sample was axillary lymph node tissue. This chain uses TRBV5-5 with TRBJ2-7; TRBD1 might be the D (6 bases). The CDR3 sequence: CASSSQPTGSYEQYF. CDR3 nucleotides: TGTGCCAGCAGCTCCCAACCGACAGGCTCCTACGAGCAGTACTTC.